These 20 T cell receptor beta chains came from one sample sequenced in a study of T cell repertoires in cytomegalovirus infection. Using its own MiXCR run on the reads, TCRdb lists one record per CDR3 protein. The data hold around 69,000 distinct CDR3 sequences, with roughly 22% observed a single time. The antigens for these receptors are not known. Material: CD8+ T cells from cultured PBMCs, obtained from culture after CMV antigen stimulation. All receptors come from a human donor in good health (CMV status not recorded). Some clones in this sample may be carry-over from other donors' samples.

This chain connects TRBV7-2 to TRBJ1-6, with TRBD1 as a possible D gene (6 bases). This CDR3 spans 14 amino acids. CDR1 is SGHTA and CDR2 is FQGNSA in the germline V gene. V gave up 1 base and J gave up 14 bases, with 15 bases separating them. The CDR3 nucleotides are TGTGCCAGCAGCTTAGGGGACACGCTAGAGGCCCTCCACTTT. Translation gives CASSLGDTLEALHF. The full variable domain, in which reference TRBV7-2 and TRBJ1-6 provide the parts outside the CDR3, is GAGVSQSPSNKVTEKGKDVELRCDPISGHTALYWYRQSLGQGLEFLIYFQGNSAPDKSGLPSDRFSAERTGGSVSTLTIQRTQQEDSAVYLCASSLGDTLEALHFGNGTRLTVT.

The chain carries TRBV12-3 or TRBV12-4 and TRBJ1-1, with no clear D. The V gene lost 5 bases and the J gene lost 6 bases, with 10 bases spanning the gap. The CDR3 loop spans 12 amino acids. In nucleotides, the CDR3 is TGTGCCAGCAGTGGCGGCTTGCCTGAAGCTTTCTTT. It translates to CASSGGLPEAFF.

This clonotype was counted between two and nine times. V gene TRBV6-5 combines with J gene TRBJ2-1; D is undetermined. The germline V gene has CDR1 MNHEY and CDR2 SVGAGI. V gave up 4 bases and J gave up 11 bases, with 9 bases separating them. This CDR3 is 11 amino acids long. The CDR3 nucleotides read TGTGCCAGCAGTTGGGTAGATAAGCAGTTCTTC. Protein sequence: CASSWVDKQFF.

This clonotype was detected only a few times. The chain uses TRBV11-2 and TRBJ2-1, with TRBD1 identical over 7 bases. J was trimmed by 0 bases and V by 6 bases; bases with no gene match: 2. This CDR3 has 14 amino acids. CDR1 and CDR2 (germline): SGHAT, FQNNGV. CDR3 protein: CASRGTVSYNEQFF. As DNA, the CDR3 is TGTGCCAGCAGGGGGACAGTCTCCTACAATGAGCAGTTCTTC.

The chain links TRBV6-5 to TRBJ2-7; D is uncertain. Germline V lookup: CDR1 MNHEY, CDR2 SVGAGI. The V end lost 5 bases, the J end lost 2 bases, and 4 bases lay between the germline ends. The CDR3 has 11 amino acids. The CDR3 nucleotides read TGTGCCAGCAGTATGACCTACGAGCAGTACTTC. Residues: CASSMTYEQYF.

This clonotype appeared a few times. The chain combines TRBV20-1 with TRBJ2-1, with 8 nucleotides matching TRBD1. CDR3 length: 15 residues. The junction had 4 bases not matched to a gene; V was cut back by 0 bases and J by 3 bases. Germline V gene data show CDR1 as DFQATT and CDR2 as SNEGSKA (reference sequence). The CDR3 sequence: CSARDPQGVYNEQFF. Written as DNA, the CDR3 is TGCAGTGCTAGAGACCCACAGGGGGTCTACAATGAGCAGTTCTTC.

This clonotype was detected only a few times. The chain combines TRBV6-1 with TRBJ1-1; 10 bases are shared with TRBD1. This CDR3 region has 10 residues. Germline CDR1 MNHNS, CDR2 SASEGT. With 10 bases clipped from V and 10 bases from J, the junction kept 3 bases outside the gene matches. CDR3 nucleotide sequence: TGTGCCACGGACAGGGGGGCAGCTTTCTTT. It specifies CATDRGAAFF.

This clonotype has just a few counts. The junction departs from the called germline gene at one end, perhaps through a read error. The J gene is TRBJ2-3, the V gene TRBV27, with D perhaps matching TRBD2 (7 bases). The germline V gene encodes CDR1 MNHEY and CDR2 SMNVEV (reference sequence). The CDR3 contains 13 residues. The chain's CDR3 is CASSLSGGGPGFF. Written as DNA, the CDR3 is TGTGCCAGCAGTTTATCTGGGGGGGGCCCGGGCTTTTTT.

This clonotype came up a few times. The V and J genes are TRBV27 and TRBJ2-2, with 16 bases aligning to TRBD2. The CDR3 consists of 18 residues. Germline trimming cut 6 bases from V and 5 bases from J; bases unmatched to any gene: 9. The germline CDR1 and CDR2 sequences are MNHEY and SMNVEV (reference sequence). In DNA, the CDR3 is TGTGCCAGCAGAAAACCCGGGACTAGCGGGGGGGTTACCGGGGAGCTGTTTTTT. Its translation is CASRKPGTSGGVTGELFF.

This chain links TRBV7-6 with TRBJ1-1, with D tentatively TRBD1 (5 bases). V was pared by 5 bases and J by 2 bases, with 15 bases between. This CDR3 comprises 15 residues. In germline, CDR1 is SGHVS, CDR2 FNYEAQ. The DNA for the CDR3 is TGTGCCAGCAGCCCTCGGGACGGAACAAACACTGAAGCTTTCTTT. Its protein product is CASSPRDGTNTEAFF.

The chain uses TRBV11-2 and TRBJ1-2; TRBD1 aligns across 7 bases. The V and J ends lost 6 bases and 6 bases, in that order; junction bases with no gene match: 16. The CDR3 contains 16 residues. Germline V CDR1 and CDR2: SGHAT, FQNNGV. CDR3: CASSPPGTVLLHGYTF. As DNA, the CDR3 is TGTGCCAGCAGTCCCCCCGGGACAGTACTTCTCCATGGCTACACCTTC.

This clonotype was counted between two and nine times. The chain recombines TRBV7-2 with TRBJ2-7; the D gene could be TRBD1 or TRBD2 (5 bases each). This CDR3 has 13 amino acids. Germline CDR1 is SGHTA and CDR2 is FQGNSA. V shed 4 bases and J shed 3 bases, with 10 bases lying between them. CDR3 nucleotide sequence: TGTGCCAGCAGCTCGCAGGGAGTCTACGAGCAGTACTTC. Amino acid sequence: CASSSQGVYEQYF.

The chain employs TRBV20-1 and TRBJ1-1, with D possibly matching TRBD1 (5 bases). Germline V gene sequence: CDR1 DFQATT, CDR2 SNEGSKA (reference sequence). V shed 3 bases and J shed 3 bases, with 14 bases lying between them. The CDR3 length is 14 residues. CDR3 residues: CSASGQGGDTEAFF. The CDR3 DNA reads TGCAGTGCTAGCGGGCAGGGAGGAGACACTGAAGCTTTCTTT.

The chain has TRBV6-2 or TRBV6-3 and TRBJ1-5; 9 nucleotides match TRBD1. Trimming cost V 2 bases and J 1 base; bases outside gene matches: 3. Germline CDR1 and CDR2: MNHEY and SVGEGT. The CDR3 consists of 16 residues. CDR3 loop: CASSYLGTGSNQPQHF. In DNA, the CDR3 is TGTGCCAGCAGTTACCTTGGGACAGGGAGCAATCAGCCCCAGCATTTT.

The gene calls are TRBV7-8 and TRBJ1-4; possible D gene TRBD1, 5 bases. The V and J ends lost 3 bases and 1 base respectively, with 15 bases between them. Germline-derived CDR1 and CDR2 are SGHVS and FQNEAQ. This CDR3 contains 17 residues. CDR3 in DNA: TGTGCCAGCAGCTTCGGAAGGGGAGGAAGAACTAATGAAAAACTGTTTTTT. Its protein product is CASSFGRGGRTNEKLFF.

This clonotype was seen a few times. The DNA of the CDR3 is TGTGCCAGCACCGACCGGATTACTGAAGCTTTCTTT. The encoded protein is CASTDRITEAFF. J is TRBJ1-1 and V is TRBV6-2 or TRBV6-3; D is undetermined. Germline CDR1 reads MNHEY; CDR2 reads SVGEGT. The CDR3 extends over 12 amino acids. V was pared by 7 bases and J by 5 bases, with 11 bases between.

The V call is TRBV7-2, the J call TRBJ1-1; TRBD1 might be the D (5 bases). V gave up 1 base and J gave up 6 bases, with 9 bases separating them. Germline V gene lookup returns CDR1 SGHTA and CDR2 FQGNSA. This CDR3 has 13 residues. Written as DNA, the CDR3 is TGTGCCAGCAGCTTAGATCGGGGGTCTGAAGCTTTCTTT. Encoded protein: CASSLDRGSEAFF.

This clonotype was seen a single time. The V call is TRBV2, the J call TRBJ1-5; 9 bases agree with TRBD1. The germline CDR1 and CDR2 sequences are SNHLY and FYNNEI. This CDR3 region has 15 residues. The V segment lost 5 bases and the J segment 3 bases; nucleotides outside the gene matches: 5. The CDR3 nucleotides are TGTGCCAGCAGTCCCGGGACAGGGATCAATCAGCCCCAGCATTTT. Its protein product is CASSPGTGINQPQHF.

The chain links TRBV4-1 to TRBJ2-1, with D perhaps matching TRBD1 (7 bases). Trimming left V 0 bases short and J 3 bases short, with 9 bases between. The germline CDR1 and CDR2 sequences are MGHRA and YSYEKL. This CDR3 is built from 15 residues. CDR3: CASSQERDSYNEQFF. For the CDR3, the DNA is TGCGCCAGCAGCCAAGAGCGGGACAGCTACAATGAGCAGTTCTTC.

The V gene is TRBV4-2, the J gene TRBJ2-5; D is ambiguous. The V end lost 0 bases, the J end lost 5 bases, and 7 bases lay between the germline ends. The length of the CDR3 is 13 residues. Germline V gene sequence: CDR1 LGHNA, CDR2 YNFKEQ. The CDR3 sequence is CASSQEVWETQYF. The CDR3 DNA reads TGTGCCAGCAGCCAAGAGGTTTGGGAGACCCAGTACTTC.